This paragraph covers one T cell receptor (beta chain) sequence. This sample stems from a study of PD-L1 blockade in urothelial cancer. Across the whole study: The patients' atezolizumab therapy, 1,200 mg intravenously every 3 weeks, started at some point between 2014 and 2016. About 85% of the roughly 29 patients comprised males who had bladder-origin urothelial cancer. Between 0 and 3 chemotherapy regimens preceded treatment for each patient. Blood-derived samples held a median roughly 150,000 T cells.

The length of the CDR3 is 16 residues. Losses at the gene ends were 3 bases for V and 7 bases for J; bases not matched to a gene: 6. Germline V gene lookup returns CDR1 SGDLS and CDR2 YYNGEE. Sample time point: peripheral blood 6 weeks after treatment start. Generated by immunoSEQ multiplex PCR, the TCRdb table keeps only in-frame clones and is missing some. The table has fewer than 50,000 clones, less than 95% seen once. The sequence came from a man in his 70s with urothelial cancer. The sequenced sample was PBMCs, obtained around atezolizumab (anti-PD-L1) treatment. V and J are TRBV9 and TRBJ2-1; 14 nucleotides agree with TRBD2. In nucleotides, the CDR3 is TGTGCCAGCAGCGCGGGACTAGCGGGAGTTGAGAATGAGCAGTTCTTC. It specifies CASSAGLAGVENEQFF.